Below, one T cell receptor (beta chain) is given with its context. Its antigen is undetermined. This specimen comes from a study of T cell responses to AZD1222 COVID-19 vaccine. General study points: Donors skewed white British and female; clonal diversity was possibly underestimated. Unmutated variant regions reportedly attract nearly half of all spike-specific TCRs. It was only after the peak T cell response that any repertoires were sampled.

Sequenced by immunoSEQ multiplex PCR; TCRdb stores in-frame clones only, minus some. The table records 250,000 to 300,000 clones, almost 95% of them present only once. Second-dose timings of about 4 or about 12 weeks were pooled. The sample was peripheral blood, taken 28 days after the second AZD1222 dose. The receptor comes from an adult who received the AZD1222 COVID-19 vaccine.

CDR3 sequence: CASSSGPYEQYF. In DNA form, the CDR3 reads TGCGCCAGCAGCTCGGGACCCTACGAGCAGTACTTC. The chain has TRBV5-1 and TRBJ2-7, with D perhaps being TRBD1 or TRBD2 (5 bases each). Germline loops: CDR1 SGHRS, CDR2 YFSETQ. Trimming left V 3 bases short and J 2 bases short, with 6 bases between. This CDR3 contains 12 residues.